This is a list of T cell receptor beta chains from one sample in a study of blood T cell repertoires in COVID-19. Profiled with immunoSEQ multiplex PCR; TCRdb holds only in-frame clones, not every one. This sample has 200,000 to 250,000 clones; about 88% occur once, and the top ten carry under 5.5%. Sequenced sample: peripheral blood. These receptors were collected from a woman aged 40 to 50 with acute or convalescent COVID-19. The CDR3 runs from the conserved cysteine through the conserved F or W. The D gene is left open where the match is weak.

V gene	D gene	J gene	CDR3 protein
TRBV3-1/TRBV3-2	-	TRBJ1-1	CASSQGQGTAEAFF
TRBV6-1	TRBD1	TRBJ1-2	CASSEAGTGRGYTF
TRBV5-1	TRBD2	TRBJ2-5	CASSPPDMGGAQYF
TRBV19	TRBD1	TRBJ1-1	CASSGGTGVGDTEAFF
TRBV15	TRBD2	TRBJ2-2	CATSSVVLAGGPGNTGELFF
TRBV24-1	TRBD2	TRBJ2-5	CATGGLAGETQYF
TRBV9	TRBD2	TRBJ2-1	CASSHNPGERGDYNEQFF
TRBV5-6	-	TRBJ2-2	CASSPHGGATTGELFF
TRBV6-1	-	TRBJ1-1	CASSEEGWRKAFF
TRBV19	-	TRBJ1-5	CASIDWTYPRGNQPQHF
TRBV6-5	TRBD1	TRBJ1-1	CASSDRGNTEAFF
TRBV6-5	TRBD1	TRBJ2-1	CASSYYAGGGYEQFF
TRBV9	-	TRBJ1-1	CASSTQGNTEAFF
TRBV4-1	TRBD1	TRBJ2-1	CASREIQGGIYNEQFF
TRBV6-6	-	TRBJ1-5	CASSYSKDKYTIEHF
TRBV27	TRBD1	TRBJ1-1	CASSSTGTGLGAFF
TRBV5-1	TRBD1	TRBJ1-2	CASSATDRGGGYTF
TRBV5-1	-	TRBJ1-2	CASSYTGVLLANYGYTF
TRBV4-1	-	TRBJ1-5	CASSARPQGGQPQHF
TRBV30	TRBD1	TRBJ2-1	CAWSDTGGPNNEQFF
TRBV19	-	TRBJ1-1	CASSIAREAFF
TRBV2	-	TRBJ2-1	CASSYANEQFF
TRBV3-1/TRBV3-2	-	TRBJ2-5	CASSQVGAEETQYF
TRBV7-9	-	TRBJ1-5	CASSLKGRGVGNQPQHF
TRBV15	-	TRBJ1-2	CATREGGSYGYTF
TRBV29-1	-	TRBJ1-5	CSARTDSNQPQHF
TRBV6-4	TRBD1	TRBJ1-2	CASRAPGTGDGYTF
TRBV2	TRBD2	TRBJ2-1	CASVLAGRLGEQFF
TRBV30	-	TRBJ1-2	CAWSPGGFNYGYTF
TRBV9	TRBD1	TRBJ2-5	CASSLGQGARETQYF
TRBV24-1	-	TRBJ1-5	CATNLNRASHQPQHF
TRBV25-1	-	TRBJ1-1	CASSEYFTDTEAFF
TRBV15	-	TRBJ1-4	CATSRDRVEKLFF
TRBV9	TRBD1	TRBJ2-2	CASSAPGQGGTGELFF
TRBV3-1/TRBV3-2	TRBD1	TRBJ1-1	CASTPMTGALNTEAFF
TRBV3-1/TRBV3-2	TRBD1	TRBJ1-2	CASSQDPLTGWIHYGYTF
TRBV5-8	-	TRBJ1-2	CASSFGPRRTNYGYTF
TRBV5-1	-	TRBJ1-1	CASSLGHTNTEAFF
TRBV4-1	-	TRBJ1-1	CASSQYLIGRRAFF
TRBV6-4	TRBD2	TRBJ2-3	CASSDGTSGGTDTQYF
TRBV7-2	-	TRBJ1-2	CASSFGGDNYGYTF
TRBV12-3/TRBV12-4	-	TRBJ2-3	CASSSPGADTQYF
TRBV10-1	TRBD2	TRBJ2-1	CASSARGGRSEQFF
TRBV13	TRBD1	TRBJ1-1	CASSPEGTGAEREAFF
TRBV2	-	TRBJ1-2	CASSAGTKGGYTF
TRBV19	-	TRBJ1-4	CASSPNRDFVGEKLFF